Listed below are T cell receptor beta chains from one sample, sequenced in a study of T cell responses to AZD1222 COVID-19 vaccine. Assay: immunoSEQ multiplex PCR; the TCRdb copy retains only in-frame clones and omits some. The sample shows some 150,000 clones, just over 90% of them seen only once. The source was peripheral blood, collected on day 0 of AZD1222 vaccination. Every receptor here comes from an adult in good health. The CDR3 runs from the conserved cysteine through the conserved F or W. A D gene is named only where the DNA matches it firmly. Size tells how often a clone was seen (once, few, many) or the class of an expanded clone, and some rows leave it out.

14	TRBV29-1	-	TRBJ2-1	-	TGCAGCGCCCCTAGGGCGGAGATAAACAATGAGCAGTTCTTC	CSAPRAEINNEQFF
15	TRBV6-5	-	TRBJ2-7	-	TGTGCCAGCAGTTCCCGGGACATCCTTGCCTACGAGCAGTACTTC	CASSSRDILAYEQYF
15	TRBV6-5	-	TRBJ1-6	-	TGTGCCAGCATTGCGACAGTCATCTATAATTCACCCCTCCACTTT	CASIATVIYNSPLHF
20	TRBV6-1	TRBD1	TRBJ2-1	-	TGTGCCAGCAGTGTCAGTCCTTTCCGGGACAGGGGAAGCTCCTACAATGAGCAGTTCTTC	CASSVSPFRDRGSSYNEQFF
13	TRBV4-1	TRBD1	TRBJ1-5	-	TGCGCCAGCAGCCTACAGGGGGATCAGCCCCAGCATTTT	CASSLQGDQPQHF
13	TRBV27	TRBD1	TRBJ2-1	-	TGTGCCAGCAGTTCGACAGGGTACAATGAGCAGTTCTTC	CASSSTGYNEQFF
13	TRBV30	-	TRBJ2-5	-	TGTGCCTGGAGTGCTGAGGGTCGAGAGACCCAGTACTTC	CAWSAEGRETQYF
18	TRBV5-8	TRBD1	TRBJ1-2	once	TGTGCCAGCAGCTTGGTATATGATCAGGGGGAAGGGAACTATGGCTACACCTTC	CASSLVYDQGEGNYGYTF
14	TRBV2	TRBD1	TRBJ2-3	-	TGTGCCAGCAAACCGGGACAGGGGACTTTAACGCAGTATTTT	CASKPGQGTLTQYF
15	TRBV6-5	-	TRBJ1-1	-	TGTGCCAGCAGTTACTCGATCGGGATGAACACTGAAGCTTTCTTT	CASSYSIGMNTEAFF
11	TRBV20-1	-	TRBJ1-2	-	TGCAGTGCTCCGGACGCTTATGGCTACACCTTC	CSAPDAYGYTF
15	TRBV9	-	TRBJ2-2	-	TGTGCCAGCAGCGTAGTGGGACAGAACACCGGGGAGCTGTTTTTT	CASSVVGQNTGELFF
13	TRBV19	-	TRBJ1-2	-	TGTGCCAGTAGTACAGGGGTCGACTATGGCTACACCTTC	CASSTGVDYGYTF
15	TRBV7-9	TRBD1	TRBJ2-7	-	TGTGCCAGCCGCTTCCAGGGGGCCACTGGCGGGGAGCAGTACTTC	CASRFQGATGGEQYF
19	TRBV21-1	-	TRBJ1-6	-	TGTGCCAGCAGCAAAGAAGGGACAGGACCCTGCTCCTATAATTCACCCCTCCACTTT	CASSKEGTGPCSYNSPLHF
16	TRBV5-8	-	TRBJ1-1	-	TGTGCCAGCAGCAAGGACGTGCTTGGGATGAACACTGAAGCTTTCTTT	CASSKDVLGMNTEAFF